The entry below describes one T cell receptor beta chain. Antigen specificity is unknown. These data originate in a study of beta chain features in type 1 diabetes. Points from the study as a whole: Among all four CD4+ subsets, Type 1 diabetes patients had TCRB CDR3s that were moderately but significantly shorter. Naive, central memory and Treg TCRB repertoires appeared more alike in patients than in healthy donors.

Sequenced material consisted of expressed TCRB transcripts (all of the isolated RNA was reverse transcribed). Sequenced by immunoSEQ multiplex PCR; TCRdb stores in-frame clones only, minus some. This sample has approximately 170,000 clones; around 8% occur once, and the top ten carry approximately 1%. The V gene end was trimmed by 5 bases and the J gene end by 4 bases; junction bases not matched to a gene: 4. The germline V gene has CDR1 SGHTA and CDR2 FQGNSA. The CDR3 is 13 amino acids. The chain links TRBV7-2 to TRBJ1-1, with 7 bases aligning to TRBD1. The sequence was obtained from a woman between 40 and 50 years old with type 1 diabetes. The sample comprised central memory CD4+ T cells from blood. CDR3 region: CASSMTGSTEAFF. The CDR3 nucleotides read TGTGCCAGCAGCATGACAGGGAGCACTGAAGCTTTCTTT.